Given below is one TCR beta chain in context. The antigen is not known. The CDR3 totals 16 residues. Germline CDR1 and CDR2: LGHNA and YSLEER. The ends were cut back, 1 base at V and 7 bases at J, with 20 bases in the middle. The data are from a study of OX40 agonist ivuxolimab in advanced cancers. Across the study: A male proportion of over 75% was recorded, with mean age 60 years and range roughly 23 to 79. Study results and caveats: In CD8+ T cells, expanded clones were on average more numerous than in CD4+. Low normalized T-cell clonal expansion was also seen in some nonresponders.

Patients who had autoimmune disease history or got systemic immunosuppression were left out. The repertoire was sequenced with immunoSEQ multiplex PCR; TCRdb's copy has only in-frame clones and lacks some. Of roughly 100,000 clones in the sample, 70% to 90% are singletons; the top ten hold 3% to 4%. The chain recombines TRBV4-3 with TRBJ2-7, with a possible D match to TRBD1 (6 bases). The source is an adult with an advanced solid tumor such as melanoma, head and neck, liver or kidney cancer. The sequences come from CD4+ or CD8+ T cells sorted from blood, collected in a trial of the OX40 agonist ivuxolimab. This chain's CDR3 is CASSQVWQGNYGEQYF. CDR3 bases: TGCGCCAGCAGCCAAGTTTGGCAGGGGAATTATGGAGAGCAGTACTTC.